These 11 T cell receptor beta chains came from one sample sequenced in a study of long-term antiretroviral therapy in people with HIV. Researchers report immunoSEQ v3.0 was run at survey level. TCRdb keeps only in-frame clones here, not all; method: immunoSEQ multiplex PCR. The data hold 30,000 or so clones, with 65% to 75% observed a single time. The sequencing here drew on unsorted PBMCs, taken 3 years after starting antiretroviral therapy. These receptors originate from a man in his forties or fifties with HIV.

V is TRBV6-6 and J is TRBJ2-5; the match to TRBD2 covers 9 bases. This CDR3 spans 15 amino acids. Losses at the gene ends were 2 bases for V and 7 bases for J; bases not matched to a gene: 8. The V gene's germline CDR1 is MNHNY and CDR2 SVGAGI (reference sequence). CDR3 DNA sequence: TGTGCCAGCAGTTACCCTAGCGGGGCCTACGGGACCCAGTACTTC. This encodes CASSYPSGAYGTQYF.

The rearrangement uses TRBV20-1 and TRBJ2-4; D possibly corresponds to TRBD1 (6 bases). Trimming cost V 6 bases and J 8 bases, with 11 bases left between them. This CDR3 is built from 11 residues. Germline lookup yields CDR1 DFQATT and CDR2 SNEGSKA (reference sequence). The CDR3 DNA sequence: TGCAGTGCGGGGGCGCGGGACATTCAGTACTTC. It is translated as CSAGARDIQYF.

The chain combines TRBV27 with TRBJ2-1; tentatively, D is TRBD2 (5 bases). With 3 bases removed from V and 0 bases from J, the gap between germline ends came to 9 bases. Germline lookup yields CDR1 MNHEY and CDR2 SMNVEV (reference sequence). This CDR3 has 15 residues. The CDR3 DNA sequence: TGTGCCAGCAGTTTGGACTGGAGCTCCTACAATGAGCAGTTCTTC. This codes for CASSLDWSSYNEQFF.

The chain carries TRBV28 and TRBJ1-2; TRBD1 might be the D (5 bases). Between the trimmed V and J ends, which lost 3 bases and 4 bases, there was a span of 9 bases. There are 13 residues in the CDR3. Germline V gene data show CDR1 as MDHEN and CDR2 as SYDVKM. The CDR3 reads CASSFGGGYGYTF. In DNA form, the CDR3 reads TGTGCCAGCAGTTTCGGGGGGGGCTATGGCTACACCTTC.

J is TRBJ2-7 and V is TRBV29-1, with D perhaps TRBD2 (5 bases). The germline V gene encodes CDR1 SQVTM and CDR2 ANQGSEA. V lost 3 bases and J lost 3, with 12 bases in between. The CDR3 contains 13 residues. The DNA for the CDR3 is TGCAGCGTTGATTCCAGCGGAAGCTACGAGCAGTACTTC. This translates into CSVDSSGSYEQYF.

The J gene is TRBJ2-3, the V gene TRBV5-1, with D possibly TRBD1 on 6 matching bases. The CDR3 consists of 13 residues. The germline V and J ends were trimmed by 6 bases and 3 bases, with 11 bases remaining between them. Germline CDR1 SGHRS, CDR2 YFSETQ. In nucleotides, the CDR3 is TGCGCCAGCAACTTCGGACAGACAGATACGCAGTATTTT. Translated: CASNFGQTDTQYF.

Only a few counts were recorded for this clone. The V and J genes are TRBV2 and TRBJ2-7, with D possibly matching TRBD1 (5 bases). The CDR3 length is 13 residues. CDR1 SNHLY and CDR2 FYNNEI come from the germline V gene. V was cut by 4 bases and J by 0 bases, with 7 bases left in between. CDR3 residues: CASSGDSSYEQYF. CDR3 coding DNA: TGTGCCAGCAGTGGAGACAGCTCCTACGAGCAGTACTTC. The entire variable domain, with the rest obtained from reference TRBV2 and TRBJ2-7, is as follows: EPEVTQTPSHQVTQMGQEVILRCVPISNHLYFYWYRQILGQKVEFLVSFYNNEISEKSEIFDDQFSVERPDGSNFTLKIRSTKLEDSAMYFCASSGDSSYEQYFGPGTRLTVT.

V and J are TRBV4-1 and TRBJ2-7; a possible D gene is TRBD2 (6 bases). Trimming removed 1 base from V and 2 bases from J, with 12 bases in between. This CDR3 has 15 amino acids. Germline V gene lookup returns CDR1 MGHRA and CDR2 YSYEKL. CDR3 DNA sequence: TGCGCCAGCAGCCAAGTTCGAGGACTACCCTACGAGCAGTACTTC. Translating gives CASSQVRGLPYEQYF.

The V and J genes are TRBV11-2 and TRBJ2-3; either TRBD1 or TRBD2 may fit D (5 bases each). This CDR3 has 15 amino acids. V lost 1 base and J 1 base, leaving 9 bases between the germline ends. Germline V CDR1 and CDR2: SGHAT, FQNNGV. The CDR3 bases are TGTGCCAGCAGCTTAGGGGGGTGGGGCACAGATACGCAGTATTTT. Its translation is CASSLGGWGTDTQYF. The full variable domain, in which reference TRBV11-2 and TRBJ2-3 provide the parts outside the CDR3, is EAGVAQSPRYKIIEKRQSVAFWCNPISGHATLYWYQQILGQGPKLLIQFQNNGVVDDSQLPKDRFSAERLKGVDSTLKIQPAKLEDSAVYLCASSLGGWGTDTQYFGPGTRLTVL.

V usage is TRBV18 and J usage is TRBJ1-2; D is possibly TRBD1 (5 bases). In germline, CDR1 is KGHSH, CDR2 LQKENI. Deletions cut 2 bases from V and 5 bases from J, with 18 bases between. The CDR3 totals 16 residues. CDR3 nucleotides: TGTGCCAGCTCACCATTCCCAGGGCAAATCCGATATGGCTACACCTTC. It yields the protein CASSPFPGQIRYGYTF.

The chain has TRBV18 and TRBJ1-5, with unresolved D. Germline assignment: CDR1 KGHSH and CDR2 LQKENI. This CDR3 is built from 17 residues. Trimming cost V 0 bases and J 1 base, with 13 bases left between them. The CDR3 region is CASSPPAGTRSNQPQHF. In DNA form, the CDR3 reads TGTGCCAGCTCACCACCGGCAGGAACAAGGAGCAATCAGCCCCAGCATTTT.